These 8 T cell receptor beta chains came from one sample sequenced in a study of metastatic and nonmetastatic thyroid tumors. Treatment of any kind had been given to no patient before thyroid surgery. TCRdb reassembled clones from the PCR reads with MiXCR. Here the sample spans under 35,000 clones, 35% being singletons. The sequenced sample consisted of tumor tissue. These receptor sequences come from a female donor with papillary thyroid cancer or a benign thyroid nodule (not recorded which). Some clones in this sample may be carry-over from other donors' samples.

This clone was seen a few times. V is TRBV4-3 and J is TRBJ2-2; 9 bases are a match to TRBD2. After removal of 0 bases from V and 3 bases from J, the junction contained 5 bases not matched to a gene. Looked up from germline, CDR1 is LGHNA and CDR2 is YSLEER. The CDR3 extends over 17 amino acids. CDR3 protein: CASSQDRSGSYTGELFF. CDR3 nucleotide sequence: TGCGCCAGCAGCCAAGATCGTAGCGGGAGTTACACCGGGGAGCTGTTTTTT.

The chain recombines TRBV20-1 with TRBJ2-5, with D maybe TRBD1 (5 bases). V lost 5 bases and J 2 bases, leaving 15 bases between the germline ends. This CDR3 is 14 amino acids long. From germline, CDR1 is DFQATT and CDR2 SNEGSKA (reference sequence). The CDR3 region has the DNA TGCAGTGCTCCCGAAGGGGCAGTTCAAGAGACCCAGTACTTC. Amino acid sequence: CSAPEGAVQETQYF.

The chain uses TRBV11-3 and TRBJ2-5, with D tentatively TRBD1 (5 bases). The CDR3 covers 14 residues. Germline V gene sequence: CDR1 SGHNT, CDR2 YENEEA. V gave up 5 bases and J gave up 5 bases, with 15 bases separating them. The DNA for the CDR3 is TGTGCCAGCAGCCCGGTTTGGGGCGCGGAGACCCAGTACTTC. Its translation: CASSPVWGAETQYF. Full variable domain (outside the CDR3, taken from reference TRBV11-3 and TRBJ2-5): EAGVVQSPRYKIIEKKQPVAFWCNPISGHNTLYWYLQNLGQGPELLIRYENEEAVDDSQLPKDRFSAERLKGVDSTLKIQPAELGDSAVYLCASSPVWGAETQYFGPGTRLLVL.

This clone was seen a few times. The chain employs TRBV11-2 and TRBJ2-1; a possible D gene is TRBD1 (5 bases). This CDR3 is built from 15 residues. The germline V gene encodes CDR1 SGHAT and CDR2 FQNNGV. Trimming left V 4 bases short and J 1 base short, with 11 bases between. For the CDR3, the DNA is TGTGCCAGCAGCTACGATAGGGGATCCTACAATGAGCAGTTCTTC. This codes for CASSYDRGSYNEQFF.

This clone has only a few counts. The chain has TRBV6-5 and TRBJ2-2; D may be TRBD1 (5 bases). The ends were cut back, 1 base at V and 6 bases at J, with 15 bases in the middle. This CDR3 region has 16 residues. Looked up from germline, CDR1 is MNHEY and CDR2 is SVGAGI. The CDR3 spells CASSYLGPRGSGELFF. The CDR3 DNA reads as TGTGCCAGCAGTTACTTAGGGCCTAGGGGATCCGGGGAGCTGTTTTTT.

This rearrangement joins TRBV28 to TRBJ2-7; D gene uncertain. V was shortened by 4 bases and J by 7 bases, with 11 bases between the two germline ends. The CDR3 length is 12 residues. The germline V gene has CDR1 MDHEN and CDR2 SYDVKM. CDR3 amino acids: CASSSTRAEQYF. The DNA for the CDR3 is TGTGCCAGCAGTTCGACTCGAGCGGAGCAGTACTTC.

This rearrangement joins TRBV12-3 or TRBV12-4 to TRBJ1-1; D remains ambiguous. This CDR3 contains 14 residues. Trimming removed 6 bases at V and 1 base at J, with 12 bases between. The CDR3 DNA reads TGTGCCAGCAGCGAGGCCTTACAGAACACTGAAGCTTTCTTT. Translated, it gives CASSEALQNTEAFF.

In its sample, this clone was seen many times. The chain joins TRBV28 to TRBJ2-1; 10 positions agree with TRBD2. This CDR3 spans 15 amino acids. After removal of 5 bases from V and 2 bases from J, the junction contained 3 bases not matched to a gene. Germline CDR1 and CDR2: MDHEN and SYDVKM. CDR3 sequence: CASSGTSVTYNEQFF. CDR3 bases: TGTGCCAGCAGTGGGACTAGCGTCACCTACAATGAGCAGTTCTTC. Full variable domain (rest looked up from reference TRBV28 and TRBJ2-1): DVKVTQSSRYLVKRTGEKVFLECVQDMDHENMFWYRQDPGLGLRLIYFSYDVKMKEKGDIPEGYSVSREKKERFSLILESASTNQTSMYLCASSGTSVTYNEQFFGPGTRLTVL.